The clone carrying this T cell receptor (beta chain) was observed once. The germline V gene encodes CDR1 SGHRS and CDR2 YFSETQ. This CDR3 is built from 13 residues. Trimming stripped 6 bases from V and 9 bases from J, with 18 bases between. These data belong to a study of control samples from healthy donors and cancer patients. Libraries were prepared by immunoSEQ multiplex PCR; TCRdb keeps only in-frame clonotypes and omits some of them. The sample shows tens of thousands of clones, about 95% of them seen only once. The clonotype comes from a man aged 55-75 years in good health. The chain is built from TRBV5-1 and TRBJ2-5; a possible D gene is TRBD2 (6 bases). Sequencing was carried out using blood. CDR3 residues: CASTAIPSGAQYF. CDR3 sequence (DNA): TGCGCCAGCACTGCCATCCCTTCGGGGGCCCAGTACTTC. The full variable domain, with the rest looked up from reference TRBV5-1 and TRBJ2-5, is KAGVTQTPRYLIKTRGQQVTLSCSPISGHRSVSWYQQTPGQGLQFLFEYFSETQRNKGNFPGRFSGRQFSNSRSEMNVSTLELGDSALYLCASTAIPSGAQYFGPGTRLLVL.